Sequencing of this T cell receptor beta chain was carried out in a study of OX40 agonist ivuxolimab in advanced cancers. Germline CDR1 is MNHEY and CDR2 is SVGAGI. Trimming took 2 bases from V and 1 from J, leaving 12 bases between them. The CDR3 sequence is 15 residues long. The repertoire was sequenced with immunoSEQ multiplex PCR; TCRdb's copy has only in-frame clones and lacks some. This sample carries about 50,000 clones, approximately 86% of them seen once, and the ten largest clones take under 2.5%. The rearrangement joins TRBV6-5 to TRBJ2-7; a weak D match, TRBD2 (6 bases). Sequencing used CD4+ or CD8+ T cells sorted from blood, obtained in a trial of the OX40 agonist ivuxolimab. This sequence originates from an adult with an advanced solid tumor such as melanoma, head and neck, liver or kidney cancer. The CDR3 DNA follows: TGTGCCAGCAGTTACGCGTGGGGGAGGTCCTACGAGCAGTACTTC. This translates into CASSYAWGRSYEQYF.